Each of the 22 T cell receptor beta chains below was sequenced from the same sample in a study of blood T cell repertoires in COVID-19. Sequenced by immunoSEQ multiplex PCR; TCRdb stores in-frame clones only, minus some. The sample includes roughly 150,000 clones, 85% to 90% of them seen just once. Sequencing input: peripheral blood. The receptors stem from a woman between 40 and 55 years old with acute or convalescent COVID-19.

CDR3 nucleotides: TGCGCCAGCAGCCGGGACAGGGGGCATGATTCACCCCTCCACTTT. This encodes CASSRDRGHDSPLHF. The chain combines TRBV5-1 with TRBJ1-6, with TRBD1 matching over 12 bases. Germline lookup yields CDR1 SGHRS and CDR2 YFSETQ. After removal of 4 bases from V and 8 bases from J, the junction contained 4 bases not matched to a gene. The CDR3 is made up of 15 amino acids.

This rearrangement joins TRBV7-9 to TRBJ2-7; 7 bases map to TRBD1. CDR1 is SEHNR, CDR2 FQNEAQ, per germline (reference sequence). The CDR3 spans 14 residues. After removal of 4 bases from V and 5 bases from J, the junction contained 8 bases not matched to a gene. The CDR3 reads CASSSETGINEQYF. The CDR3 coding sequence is TGTGCCAGCAGCTCCGAGACAGGGATCAACGAGCAGTACTTC.

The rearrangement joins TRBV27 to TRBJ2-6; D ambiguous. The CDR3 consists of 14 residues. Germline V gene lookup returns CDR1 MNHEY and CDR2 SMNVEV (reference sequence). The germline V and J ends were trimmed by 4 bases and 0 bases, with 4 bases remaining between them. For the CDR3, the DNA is TGTGCCAGCAGTTCACTCTCTGGGGCCAACGTCCTGACTTTC. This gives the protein CASSSLSGANVLTF.

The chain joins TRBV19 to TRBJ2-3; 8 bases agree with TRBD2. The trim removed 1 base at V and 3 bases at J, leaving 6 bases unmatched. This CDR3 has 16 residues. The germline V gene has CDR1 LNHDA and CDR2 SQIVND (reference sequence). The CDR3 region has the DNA TGTGCCAGTAGTATAGCTGCGGGAGGTTCAACAGATACGCAGTATTTT. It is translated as CASSIAAGGSTDTQYF. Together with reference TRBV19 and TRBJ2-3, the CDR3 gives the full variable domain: DGGITQSPKYLFRKEGQNVTLSCEQNLNHDAMYWYRQDPGQGLRLIYYSQIVNDFQKGDIAEGYSVSREKKESFPLTVTSAQKNPTAFYLCASSIAAGGSTDTQYFGPGTRLTVL.

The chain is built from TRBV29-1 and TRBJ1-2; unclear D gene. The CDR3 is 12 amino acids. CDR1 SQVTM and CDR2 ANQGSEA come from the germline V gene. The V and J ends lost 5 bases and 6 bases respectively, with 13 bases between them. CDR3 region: CSVSSAADGYTF. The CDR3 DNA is TGCAGCGTTTCCTCCGCGGCAGATGGCTACACCTTC.

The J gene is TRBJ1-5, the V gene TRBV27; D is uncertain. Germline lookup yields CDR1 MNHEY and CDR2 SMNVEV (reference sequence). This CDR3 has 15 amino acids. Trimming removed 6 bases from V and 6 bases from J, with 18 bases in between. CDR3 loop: CASRAGSREGQPQHF. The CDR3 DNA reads TGTGCCAGCAGGGCCGGGTCAAGGGAGGGTCAGCCCCAGCATTTT.

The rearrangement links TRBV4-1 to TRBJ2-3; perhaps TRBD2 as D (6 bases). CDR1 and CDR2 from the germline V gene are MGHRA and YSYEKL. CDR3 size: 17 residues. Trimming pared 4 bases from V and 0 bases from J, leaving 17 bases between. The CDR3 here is CASSLRGEGTSTDTQYF. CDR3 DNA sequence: TGCGCCAGCAGCCTTCGCGGGGAAGGGACTAGCACAGATACGCAGTATTTT.

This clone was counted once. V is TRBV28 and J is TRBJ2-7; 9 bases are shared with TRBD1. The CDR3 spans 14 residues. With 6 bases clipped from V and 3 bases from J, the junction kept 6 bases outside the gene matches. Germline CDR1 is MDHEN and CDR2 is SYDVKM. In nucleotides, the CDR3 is TGTGCCAGCAGCACCCCGGGACAGGGCTACGAGCAGTACTTC. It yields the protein CASSTPGQGYEQYF.

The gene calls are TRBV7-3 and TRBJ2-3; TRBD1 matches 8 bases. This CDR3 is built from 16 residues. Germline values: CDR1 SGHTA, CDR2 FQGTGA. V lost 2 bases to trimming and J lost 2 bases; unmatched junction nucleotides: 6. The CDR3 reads CASSLWAGGYTDTQYF. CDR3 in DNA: TGTGCCAGCAGCTTATGGGCAGGGGGCTACACAGATACGCAGTATTTT.

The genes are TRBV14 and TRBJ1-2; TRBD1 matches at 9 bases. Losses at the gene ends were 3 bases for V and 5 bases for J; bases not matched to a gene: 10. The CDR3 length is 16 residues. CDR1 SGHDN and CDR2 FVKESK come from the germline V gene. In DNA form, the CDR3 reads TGTGCCAGCAGCCAGAGGGACAGGGCGAATTCGTATGGCTACACCTTC. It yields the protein CASSQRDRANSYGYTF.

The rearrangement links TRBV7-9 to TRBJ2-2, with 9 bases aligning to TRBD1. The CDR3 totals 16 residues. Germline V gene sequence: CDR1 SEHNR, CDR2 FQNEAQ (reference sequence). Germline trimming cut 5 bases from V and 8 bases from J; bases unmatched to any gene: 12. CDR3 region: CASSPHRQGGRGELFF. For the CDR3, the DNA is TGTGCCAGCAGCCCCCACCGACAGGGGGGTAGGGGGGAGCTGTTTTTT.

The CDR3, as DNA: TGTGCCAGTAGTATGGCGAGCGAGCCCTACGAGCAGTACTTC. As protein: CASSMASEPYEQYF. V and J are TRBV19 and TRBJ2-7, with D hard to call. Trimming took off 3 bases at V and 2 bases at J, with 11 bases between the two ends. This CDR3 spans 14 amino acids. Germline lookup yields CDR1 LNHDA and CDR2 SQIVND (reference sequence).

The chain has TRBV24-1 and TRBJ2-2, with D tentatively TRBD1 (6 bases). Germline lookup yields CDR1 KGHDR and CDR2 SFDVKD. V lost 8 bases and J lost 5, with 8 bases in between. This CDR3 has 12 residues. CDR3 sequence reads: CATTQGTGELFF. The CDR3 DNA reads TGTGCCACCACTCAGGGGACCGGGGAGCTGTTTTTT.

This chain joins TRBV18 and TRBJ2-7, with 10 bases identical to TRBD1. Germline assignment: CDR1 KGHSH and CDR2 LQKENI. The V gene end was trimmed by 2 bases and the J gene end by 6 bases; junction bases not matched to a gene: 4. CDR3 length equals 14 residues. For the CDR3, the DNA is TGTGCCAGCTCACCAAGGGACAGGGGAACCGAGCAGTACTTC. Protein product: CASSPRDRGTEQYF. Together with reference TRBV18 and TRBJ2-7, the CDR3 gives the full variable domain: NAGVMQNPRHLVRRRGQEARLRCSPMKGHSHVYWYRQLPEEGLKFMVYLQKENIIDESGMPKERFSAEFPKEGPSILRIQQVVRGDSAAYFCASSPRDRGTEQYFGPGTRLTVT.

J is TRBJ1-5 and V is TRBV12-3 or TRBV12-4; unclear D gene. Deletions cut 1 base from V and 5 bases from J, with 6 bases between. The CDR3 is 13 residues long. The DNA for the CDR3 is TGTGCCAGCAGTTTAGACAGTTATCAGCCCCAGCATTTT. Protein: CASSLDSYQPQHF.

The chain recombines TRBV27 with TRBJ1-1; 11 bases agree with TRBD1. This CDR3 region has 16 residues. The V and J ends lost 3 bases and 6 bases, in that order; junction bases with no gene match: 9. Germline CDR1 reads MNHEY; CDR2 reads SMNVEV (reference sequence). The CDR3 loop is CASSLIGKGQGAEAFF. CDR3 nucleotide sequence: TGTGCCAGCAGTTTGATAGGAAAGGGACAGGGGGCTGAAGCTTTCTTT.

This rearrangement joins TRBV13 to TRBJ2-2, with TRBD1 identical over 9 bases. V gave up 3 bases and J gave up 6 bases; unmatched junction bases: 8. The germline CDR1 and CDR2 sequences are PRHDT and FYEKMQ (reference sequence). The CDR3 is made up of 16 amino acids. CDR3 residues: CASSLSGTGSAGELFF. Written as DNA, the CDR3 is TGTGCCAGCAGCTTGTCTGGGACAGGGAGCGCCGGGGAGCTGTTTTTT.

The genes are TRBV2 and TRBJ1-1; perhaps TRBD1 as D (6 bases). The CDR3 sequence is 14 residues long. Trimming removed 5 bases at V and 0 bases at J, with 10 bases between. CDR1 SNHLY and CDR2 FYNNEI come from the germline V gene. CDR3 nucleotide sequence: TGTGCCAGCAGTAACAGGGAGATGAACACTGAAGCTTTCTTT. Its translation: CASSNREMNTEAFF.

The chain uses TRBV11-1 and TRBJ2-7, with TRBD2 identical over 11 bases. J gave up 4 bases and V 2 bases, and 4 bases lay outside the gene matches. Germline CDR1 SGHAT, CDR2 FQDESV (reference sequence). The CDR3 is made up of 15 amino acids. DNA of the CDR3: TGTGCCAGCAGCTTATTGTCTAGCGGGGGGTACGAGCAGTACTTC. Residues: CASSLLSSGGYEQYF.

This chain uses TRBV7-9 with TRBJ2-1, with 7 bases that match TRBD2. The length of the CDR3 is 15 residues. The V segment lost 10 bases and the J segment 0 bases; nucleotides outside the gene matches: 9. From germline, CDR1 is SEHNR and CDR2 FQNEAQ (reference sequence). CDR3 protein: CATPSGGNSYNEQFF. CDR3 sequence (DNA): TGTGCCACCCCTTCGGGGGGTAACTCCTACAATGAGCAGTTCTTC.

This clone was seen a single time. The CDR3 protein is CASGHLGALPAEAFF. The CDR3 region has the DNA TGTGCCAGCGGACACTTGGGGGCCCTCCCCGCTGAAGCTTTCTTT. The rearrangement joins TRBV3-1 (or the pseudogene TRBV3-2) to TRBJ1-1; D might be TRBD1 (6 bases). The V and J ends lost 8 bases and 6 bases respectively, with 22 bases between them. Germline V gives CDR1 LGHDT, CDR2 YNNKEL (reference sequence). The CDR3 sequence is 15 residues long.

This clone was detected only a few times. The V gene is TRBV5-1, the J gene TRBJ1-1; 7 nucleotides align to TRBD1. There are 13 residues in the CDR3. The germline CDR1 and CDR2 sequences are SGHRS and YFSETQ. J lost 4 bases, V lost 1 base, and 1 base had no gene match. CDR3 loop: CASSLSGGTEAFF. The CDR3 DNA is TGCGCCAGCAGCTTGTCAGGGGGCACTGAAGCTTTCTTT.